The clone carrying this T cell receptor beta chain was recorded many times. The data originate from a study of CDR3 diversity in severe acne. CDR1 and CDR2 from the germline V gene are SGDLS and YYNGEE. Between the trimmed V and J ends, which lost 0 bases and 3 bases, there was a span of 13 bases. The CDR3 contains 16 residues. One entry per CDR3 protein, called by TCRdb with MiXCR from the PCR reads. There are over 85,000 distinct CDR3 sequences in the sample; 51% occur only once, and 9.5% to 15% lies in the top ten. Sequencing used blood. The sequence was collected from a male donor with acne. This sequence joins TRBV9 and TRBJ2-1; D call uncertain. The CDR3 bases are TGTGCCAGCAGCGTAGGCCTGGACGGCCGCTACAATGAGCAGTTCTTC. It encodes CASSVGLDGRYNEQFF.